The T cell receptor (beta chain) under discussion was sequenced for a study of T cells in localized non-small cell lung cancer. Generated by immunoSEQ multiplex PCR, the TCRdb table keeps only in-frame clones and is missing some. The table has approximately 22,000 clones, approximately 90% seen once. V lost 3 bases and J lost 0, with 15 bases in between. Germline CDR1 SGHRS, CDR2 YFSETQ. This CDR3 comprises 16 residues. This clone is a singleton in its sample. The antigen is not known. General observations from the study: Researchers found a median around 59 of the top 100 tumor clones in adjacent lung. Uninvolved adjacent lung showed peak T cell clonality, exceeding tumor. Higher blood T cell density went with longer overall survival. Because sequencing included only one region (of the tumor), heterogeneity remains possible.

The TCR comes from a male donor at least 60 years old with stage I squamous cell lung carcinoma. The sample here was peripheral blood, taken before any cancer treatment. The V gene is TRBV5-1, the J gene TRBJ1-1, with no clear D. As DNA, the CDR3 is TGCGCCAGCAGCTCGCCGAGTGGCAGCTTGAACACTGAAGCTTTCTTT. The encoded protein is CASSSPSGSLNTEAFF.